One sample yielded the 5 T cell receptor beta chains listed below, sequenced in a study of blood T cell repertoires in COVID-19. The assay was immunoSEQ multiplex PCR, and TCRdb's table has in-frame clones only and misses some. The sample shows approximately 500,000 clones, 70% to 90% of them seen only once. The sequenced material came from peripheral blood. The receptors derive from a woman between 50 and 59 years old with COVID-19, enrolled during active disease.

Only a few counts were recorded for this clone. This sample also contains other DNA sequences that code for the same CDR3. The chain recombines TRBV3-1 (or the pseudogene TRBV3-2) with TRBJ2-3; D remains ambiguous. This CDR3 has 14 residues. The germline V gene encodes CDR1 LGHDT and CDR2 YNNKEL (reference sequence). The V end lost 2 bases, the J end lost 0 bases, and 6 bases lay between the germline ends. CDR3 nucleotides: TGTGCCAGCAGCCAATCGACTAGCACAGATACGCAGTATTTT. Its protein is CASSQSTSTDTQYF.

This chain connects TRBV18 to TRBJ1-1; TRBD1 matches 10 bases. V was pared by 3 bases and J by 6 bases, with 7 bases of the junction left unmatched. Germline V lookup: CDR1 KGHSH, CDR2 LQKENI. The CDR3 totals 15 residues. CDR3 protein: CASSPRTGGVAEAFF. CDR3 nucleotides: TGTGCCAGCTCACCCCGGACAGGGGGGGTGGCTGAAGCTTTCTTT.

The chain is built from TRBV19 and TRBJ2-7; 8 bases match TRBD2. Germline assignment: CDR1 LNHDA and CDR2 SQIVND (reference sequence). With V trimmed by 4 bases and J by 7 bases, 18 bases remained unmatched. The length of the CDR3 is 17 residues. Here the CDR3 reads CASSTSASGLNGREQYF. CDR3 in DNA: TGTGCCAGTAGTACGTCGGCTAGCGGGCTCAACGGTAGAGAGCAGTACTTC.

The gene calls are TRBV29-1 and TRBJ2-3, with unresolved D. This CDR3 spans 12 amino acids. Trimming took 4 bases from V and 2 from J, leaving 7 bases between them. CDR1 SQVTM and CDR2 ANQGSEA come from the germline V gene. The CDR3 nucleotides are TGCAGCGTTGGGCAGGCCACAGATACGCAGTATTTT. Translated: CSVGQATDTQYF.

The rearrangement links TRBV11-3 to TRBJ2-1; D is perhaps TRBD2 (7 bases). V lost 8 bases and J lost 5, with 13 bases in between. The CDR3 is 13 residues long. CDR1 is SGHNT, CDR2 YENEEA, per germline. The CDR3 spells CASGRGANNEQFF. The CDR3 DNA reads as TGTGCCAGCGGCCGGGGGGCCAACAATGAGCAGTTCTTC.